This TCR beta chain was recorded in a study of blood T cell repertoires in COVID-19. Study as a whole: The origin of the acute and convalescent COVID-19 samples was the United States, Italy and Spain. PBMCs, B-cell-depleted T cells, or T cells were the source of the cDNA or gDNA that made up the material.

This CDR3 has 15 amino acids. Germline assignment: CDR1 DFQATT and CDR2 SNEGSKA (reference sequence). V shed 3 bases, J shed 4 bases, and the junction held 7 bases outside the gene matches. Produced via immunoSEQ multiplex PCR; TCRdb's table is partial and in-frame only. The table has 40,000 to 55,000 clones, around 84% seen once. This chain joins TRBV20-1 and TRBJ2-7; 12 bases line up with TRBD2. The sample comprised peripheral blood. The receptor comes from a human donor in a cohort sampled during active COVID-19. The CDR3 reads CSASRLAGVSYEQYF. The CDR3, as DNA: TGCAGTGCTAGTCGACTAGCGGGAGTATCTTACGAGCAGTACTTC.